This entry describes one TCR beta chain. Its antigen is currently unknown. The data were taken from a study of T-cell memory formation after mild COVID-19. Looking at the study overall: Clustering of TCRs was largely donor specific. Broader study findings: Clones that contracted clustered mainly in CM and EM if CD4+ and in EMRA if CD8+.

Each CDR3 protein gets one entry after TCRdb re-called the 5' RACE reads with MiXCR. The data show more than 80,000 distinct CDR3 sequences, with roughly an eighth seen just once and approximately 30% held by the top ten. Trimming removed 6 bases at V and 12 bases at J, with 14 bases between. The CDR3 length is 11 residues. Sequencing input: PBMCs or a T cell subset sorted from them (not recorded which). The gene calls are TRBV12-3 or TRBV12-4 and TRBJ1-2, with TRBD1 as a possible D gene (5 bases). The clonotype originates from an adult woman who had mild COVID-19 (a few samples of this study predate the infection). Cell type and time point are not known. This CDR3 reads CASSRAGHNTF. The CDR3 DNA reads as TGTGCCAGCAGCAGGGCGGGGCATAACACCTTC.